Described below is a single T cell receptor (beta chain) sequence and its context. This record comes from a study of blood T cell repertoires in COVID-19. Whole-study context: Italy, Spain and the United States were the sources of the convalescent and acute COVID-19 samples. In each case, the material was cDNA or gDNA derived from T cells, B-cell-depleted T cells, or PBMCs.

V shed 3 bases and J shed 2 bases, with 20 bases lying between them. This CDR3 has 17 residues. Germline lookup yields CDR1 GTSNPN and CDR2 SVGIG (reference sequence). Original handling: For nucleated cells, counts were estimated from reference gene primer amplification. TCRdb's copy holds only in-frame clones and misses some; the assay was immunoSEQ multiplex PCR. V, J and clone size are those of that table, while D and trimming were read from the DNA. The data show about 200,000 clones, with approximately 87% seen just once and approximately 6.2% held by the top ten. The sequence was obtained from a man in his sixties who had recovered from COVID-19. Material: peripheral blood. The chain joins TRBV30 to TRBJ1-3, with D possibly being TRBD1 (6 bases). CDR3 DNA sequence: TGTGCCTGGAGCCGTGGGACAAAAGGGGGAACTGGAAACACCATATATTTT. Translation gives CAWSRGTKGGTGNTIYF.